This record concerns one TCR beta chain sequence. What it binds is not known. The data derive from a study of T cell responses to AZD1222 COVID-19 vaccine. Repertoires were generated with immunoSEQ multiplex PCR, while TCRdb's copy carries only in-frame clones and drops some. The table records 200,000 to 250,000 clones, roughly 94% of them present only once. Study-level results: The donor group comprised mostly white British people and more females; the analysis possibly underestimated clonal diversity.

The V end was cut by 5 bases, the J end by 6 bases, with 3 bases between. The length of the CDR3 is 11 residues. From germline, CDR1 is KGHDR and CDR2 SFDVKD. The sequence came from an adult who received the MenACWY meningococcal vaccine as a control. Sequenced material: peripheral blood, taken 28 days after the second dose of the MenACWY control vaccine. The rearrangement uses TRBV24-1 and TRBJ2-2; unclear D gene. The CDR3 DNA sequence: TGTGCCACCAGTGTCGCCGGGGAGCTGTTTTTT. Translated, it gives CATSVAGELFF.